These 21 T cell receptor beta chains were all obtained from the same sample, sequenced in a study of CD8 T cells in ankylosing spondylitis. TCRdb re-called the 5' RACE reads with MiXCR, one entry per CDR3 protein. This sample carries 150,000 to 200,000 distinct CDR3 sequences, roughly 34% of them seen once, and the ten largest clones take 4.5% to 6%. Sequencing was done on a sample of synovial fluid, either unsorted or a sorted T cell fraction (not recorded which). The receptors here all came from a male donor with ankylosing spondylitis.

The gene calls are TRBV11-1 and TRBJ1-5, with 8 bases fitting TRBD1. V lost 5 bases, J lost 0 bases, and 18 bases stayed unmatched. Germline V CDR1 and CDR2: SGHAT, FQDESV (reference sequence). CDR3 length: 20 residues. The CDR3 region has the DNA TGTGCCAGCAGCCAGGGGACAGGAATGAGTCTATGGTATAGCAATCAGCCCCAGCATTTT. Translation: CASSQGTGMSLWYSNQPQHF.

CDR3 sequence: CASSTGPAQETQYF. The CDR3 DNA follows: TGTGCCAGCAGCACGGGCCCAGCCCAAGAGACCCAGTACTTC. The chain links TRBV3-1 to TRBJ2-5, with D hard to call. This CDR3 has 14 amino acids. The germline gives CDR1 LGHDT, CDR2 YNNKEL (reference sequence). V lost 5 bases, J lost 1 base, and 11 bases lay in between.

A few counts support this clonotype. V gene TRBV7-6 combines with J gene TRBJ2-1; D is unclear. Trimming removed 1 base from V and 4 bases from J, with 5 bases in between. There are 13 residues in the CDR3. CDR1 is SGHVS, CDR2 FNYEAQ, per germline. In DNA, the CDR3 is TGTGCCAGCAGCTTAGGTATTTACAATGAGCAGTTCTTC. This encodes CASSLGIYNEQFF.

This clonotype was detected many times. The chain couples TRBV6-1 to TRBJ1-5; 10 positions match TRBD1. CDR1 is MNHNS, CDR2 SASEGT, per germline. V gave up 5 bases and J gave up 10 bases; unmatched junction bases: 11. This CDR3 is built from 15 residues. The CDR3 DNA is TGTGCCAGCAGTAGGGGTGGGACAGGGGTTGGCCCCCAGCATTTT. It encodes CASSRGGTGVGPQHF.

The chain combines TRBV7-3 with TRBJ2-2, with 7 nucleotides matching TRBD1. This CDR3 has 15 amino acids. The V segment lost 2 bases and the J segment 7 bases; nucleotides outside the gene matches: 7. The V gene's germline CDR1 is SGHTA and CDR2 FQGTGA. DNA for the CDR3: TGTGCCAGCAGCTTAGGACAGGCCGCGGACGGGGAGCTGTTTTTT. Its translation: CASSLGQAADGELFF.

This clonotype was counted between two and nine times. The V call is TRBV10-3, the J call TRBJ2-7, with D uncertain. The V gene lost 2 bases and the J gene lost 3 bases, with 5 bases spanning the gap. Germline V gene lookup returns CDR1 ENHRY and CDR2 SYGVKD. CDR3 length equals 12 residues. The CDR3: CAISEGFYEQYF. The CDR3 region has the DNA TGTGCCATCAGTGAGGGGTTCTACGAGCAGTACTTC.

The chain combines TRBV20-1 with TRBJ1-4; D not certain. This CDR3 has 15 residues. Trimming pared 0 bases from V and 5 bases from J, leaving 13 bases between. Germline V gives CDR1 DFQATT, CDR2 SNEGSKA (reference sequence). The CDR3 loop reads CSARDSERWNEKLFF. The CDR3 DNA is TGCAGTGCTAGAGATTCGGAAAGGTGGAATGAAAAACTGTTTTTT.

The V and J genes are TRBV7-3 and TRBJ2-1; a weak D match, TRBD1 (5 bases). V was shortened by 3 bases and J by 0 bases, with 9 bases between the two germline ends. The germline gives CDR1 SGHTA, CDR2 FQGTGA. The CDR3 runs to 15 residues. DNA of the CDR3: TGTGCCAGCAGCTTGGGGCGGACCTCCTACAATGAGCAGTTCTTC. Residues: CASSLGRTSYNEQFF.

The rearrangement links TRBV14 to TRBJ2-2, with D possibly called TRBD1 or TRBD2 (5 bases each). The germline V gene has CDR1 SGHDN and CDR2 FVKESK. Trimming shortened V by 6 bases and J by 8 bases, and 16 bases separated the two germline ends. CDR3 length: 14 residues. CDR3 amino acids: CASSPGTMRGELFF. As DNA, the CDR3 is TGTGCCAGCAGTCCCGGGACCATGCGAGGGGAGCTGTTTTTT.

This clonotype occurred many times. This chain connects TRBV30 to TRBJ2-3; 12 bases are shared with TRBD2. The CDR3 is made up of 15 amino acids. The trim removed 0 bases at V and 4 bases at J, leaving 2 bases unmatched. Germline CDR1 is GTSNPN and CDR2 is SVGIG (reference sequence). The CDR3 nucleotides are TGTGCCTGGAGTGTACTAGCGGGAGGTGCAGATACGCAGTATTTT. It specifies CAWSVLAGGADTQYF.

This clonotype came up a few times. V gene TRBV28 combines with J gene TRBJ1-1; D unclear. Germline V CDR1 and CDR2: MDHEN, SYDVKM. V was trimmed by 0 bases and J by 4 bases, leaving 6 bases between them. CDR3 size: 13 residues. This CDR3 reads CASSLWVPTEAFF. The DNA of the CDR3 is TGTGCCAGCAGTTTATGGGTGCCCACTGAAGCTTTCTTT.

This clonotype was seen only a few times. The gene calls are TRBV6-5 and TRBJ1-2; D unclear. V lost 3 bases and J lost 1, with 12 bases in between. The germline V gene has CDR1 MNHEY and CDR2 SVGAGI. The CDR3 is 15 amino acids. CDR3 amino acids: CASSYSGEGNYGYTF. CDR3 nucleotide sequence: TGTGCCAGCAGTTATTCCGGGGAGGGTAACTATGGCTACACCTTC.

This chain uses TRBV18 with TRBJ1-4; no reliable D call. Germline CDR1 reads KGHSH; CDR2 reads LQKENI. Trimming pared 3 bases from V and 8 bases from J, leaving 13 bases between. This CDR3 has 14 residues. CDR3 sequence reads: CASSPSVYREKLFF. The CDR3 DNA reads TGTGCCAGCTCACCGTCGGTCTACCGGGAAAAACTGTTTTTT. Filled out from reference TRBV18 and TRBJ1-4, the complete variable domain reads NAGVMQNPRHLVRRRGQEARLRCSPMKGHSHVYWYRQLPEEGLKFMVYLQKENIIDESGMPKERFSAEFPKEGPSILRIQQVVRGDSAAYFCASSPSVYREKLFFGSGTQLSVL.

The J gene is TRBJ1-6, the V gene TRBV21-1; no DNA check was done on the table's D call, TRBD1. TRBV21-1 is marked as a pseudogene. The CDR3 totals 16 residues. The CDR3 coding sequence is TGTGCCCCCCATTGGGGGGGCAGCTCCTATAATTCACCCCTCCACTTT. Its protein is CAPHWGGSSYNSPLHF.

This chain uses TRBV5-5 with TRBJ1-6; no clear D. The ends were cut back, 0 bases at V and 5 bases at J, with 9 bases in the middle. This CDR3 spans 15 amino acids. CDR1 SGHKS and CDR2 YYEKEE come from the germline V gene (reference sequence). CDR3 nucleotides: TGTGCCAGCAGCTTGGTTGGGGAGAATAATTCACCCCTCCACTTT. Protein: CASSLVGENNSPLHF.

The chain has TRBV12-3 or TRBV12-4 and TRBJ2-5; perhaps D is TRBD1 or TRBD2 (5 bases each). The CDR3 is 14 residues long. Trimming took off 5 bases at V and 1 base at J, with 11 bases between the two ends. In DNA form, the CDR3 reads TGTGCCAGCAGTCTGCCCGGGACCCAAGAGACCCAGTACTTC. The encoded protein is CASSLPGTQETQYF.

This clonotype was seen at least ten times. The chain links TRBV20-1 to TRBJ1-2; 7 bases are a match to TRBD1. Trimming at V came to 0 bases and at J to 2 bases, leaving 6 bases not matched to a gene. The CDR3 length is 15 residues. The germline V gene encodes CDR1 DFQATT and CDR2 SNEGSKA (reference sequence). In nucleotides, the CDR3 is TGCAGTGCTAGAGAGTACAGGGGCACCAACTATGGCTACACCTTC. Its translation: CSAREYRGTNYGYTF.

The rearrangement joins TRBV3-1 to TRBJ1-2, with TRBD1 matching over 7 bases. V lost 1 base to trimming and J lost 2 bases; unmatched junction nucleotides: 4. CDR1 and CDR2 from the germline V gene are LGHDT and YNNKEL (reference sequence). The length of the CDR3 is 15 residues. As DNA, the CDR3 is TGTGCCAGCAGCCAAGGCAGGGGGACAAACTATGGCTACACCTTC. This codes for CASSQGRGTNYGYTF.

The CDR3: CATSSLVSSYEQYF. CDR3 DNA sequence: TGTGCCACCAGCAGCCTAGTTAGCTCCTACGAGCAGTACTTC. The J gene is TRBJ2-7, the V gene TRBV15; D gene ambiguous. V was trimmed by 3 bases and J by 0 bases, leaving 9 bases between them. Germline V gives CDR1 LNHNV, CDR2 YYDKDF (reference sequence). The CDR3 runs to 14 residues.

The chain combines TRBV4-2 with TRBJ2-3; 10 positions agree with TRBD2. The CDR3 consists of 16 residues. With 0 bases clipped from V and 4 bases from J, the junction kept 4 bases outside the gene matches. Per germline, CDR1 LGHNA and CDR2 YNFKEQ. The CDR3: CASSQDGGLAPDTQYF. The CDR3 region has the DNA TGTGCCAGCAGCCAAGACGGGGGACTAGCGCCAGATACGCAGTATTTT.

This clonotype was detected a few times. The CDR3 spells CASSLAGGPSTQYF. For the CDR3, the DNA is TGCGCCAGCAGCTTGGCGGGAGGGCCAAGTACGCAGTATTTT. This chain joins TRBV5-1 and TRBJ2-3, with 8 nucleotides matching TRBD2. Trimming took 0 bases from V and 8 from J; bases not matched to a gene: 5. Germline CDR1 SGHRS, CDR2 YFSETQ. CDR3 length equals 14 residues. Complete variable domain (other parts from reference TRBV5-1 and TRBJ2-3): KAGVTQTPRYLIKTRGQQVTLSCSPISGHRSVSWYQQTPGQGLQFLFEYFSETQRNKGNFPGRFSGRQFSNSRSEMNVSTLELGDSALYLCASSLAGGPSTQYFGPGTRLTVL.